Detailed here is one T cell receptor (beta chain). What it binds is not known. The data stem from a study of radiotherapy plus CTLA-4 blockade in lung cancer. The overall study: Objective responses were recorded in around 18% of patients, with disease control recorded in 25% to 40%.

Study-level findings and limits: Expansion of tumor-derived TCR clones was observed in blood after radiotherapy plus ipilimumab.

This CDR3 spans 14 amino acids. With 6 bases clipped from V and 5 bases from J, the junction kept 8 bases outside the gene matches. Per germline, CDR1 MNHEY and CDR2 SVGAGI. Repertoires were generated with immunoSEQ multiplex PCR, while TCRdb's copy carries only in-frame clones and drops some. Of more than 40,000 clones in the sample, around 72% were seen once. The sequence derives from a human donor with non-small cell lung cancer who had a complete response to radiotherapy plus ipilimumab. The rearrangement uses TRBV6-5 and TRBJ1-2; the match to TRBD1 covers 8 bases. The specimen was peripheral blood, collected from a patient treated with radiotherapy plus ipilimumab. Here the CDR3 reads CASRTWDRQYGYTF. Here the CDR3 DNA reads TGTGCCAGCAGGACGTGGGACAGGCAGTATGGCTACACCTTC.